This TCR beta chain was identified during a study of cytomegalovirus exposure and HLA in healthy donors. Study results and caveats: Donor immune exposure was known only as CMV serostatus. Cytomegalovirus association was listed for about 180 TCR beta chains.

There are 11 residues in the CDR3. The germline CDR1 and CDR2 sequences are MGHRA and YSYEKL. Trimming removed 3 bases from V and 3 bases from J, with 3 bases in between. 60 Vbeta and 13 Jbeta primers were used in PCR. Method: immunoSEQ multiplex PCR; TCRdb's copy keeps in-frame clones and lacks some. The table includes more than 55,000 clones, around 74% detected once. The table lists this clone with a few counts. Its antigen is not known. The chain has TRBV4-1 and TRBJ2-7; D not resolved. This sequence originates from a woman between 55 and 75 years old in good health and CMV-seropositive. Sequencing was performed on PBMCs. CDR3 in DNA: TGCGCCAGCAGCCACCGCTACGAGCAGTACTTC. Its translation: CASSHRYEQYF.